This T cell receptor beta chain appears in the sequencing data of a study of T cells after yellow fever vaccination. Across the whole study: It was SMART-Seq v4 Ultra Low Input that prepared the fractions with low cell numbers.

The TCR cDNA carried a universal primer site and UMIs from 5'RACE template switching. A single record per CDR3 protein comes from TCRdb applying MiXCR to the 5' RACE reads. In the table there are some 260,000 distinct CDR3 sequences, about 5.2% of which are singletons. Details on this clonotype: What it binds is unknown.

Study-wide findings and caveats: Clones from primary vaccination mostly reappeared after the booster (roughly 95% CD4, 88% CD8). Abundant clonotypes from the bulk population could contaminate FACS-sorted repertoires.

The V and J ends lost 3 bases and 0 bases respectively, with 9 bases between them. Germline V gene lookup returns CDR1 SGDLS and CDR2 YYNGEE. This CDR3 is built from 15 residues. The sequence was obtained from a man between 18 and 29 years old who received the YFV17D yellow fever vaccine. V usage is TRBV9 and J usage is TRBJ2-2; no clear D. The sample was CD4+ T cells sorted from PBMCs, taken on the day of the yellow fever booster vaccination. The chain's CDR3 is CASSAGHANTGELFF. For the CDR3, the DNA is TGTGCCAGCAGCGCCGGCCACGCGAACACCGGGGAGCTGTTTTTT.